The 26 T cell receptor beta chains below were found in one sample sequenced in a study of regulatory T cells in long-lasting Graves disease. Time point: persistent/refractory GD, antithyroid drugs over 5 years with positive TRAb. PBMC RNA served as the TCR library source. Arm-PCR with iRepertoire HTBI primers amplified the CDR3 regions for these TCR beta libraries. TCRdb re-called the multiplex PCR reads through MiXCR, storing one row per CDR3 protein. The sample carries approximately 290,000 distinct CDR3 sequences, approximately 20% recorded once. Sequences were derived from peripheral blood mononuclear cells (PBMCs), sampled when the disease was refractory, from a patient treated with antithyroid drugs. The receptors here all came from a female donor with Graves disease.

This clonotype was observed a handful of times. The chain is built from TRBV20-1 and TRBJ2-7; the D gene is possibly TRBD1 (5 bases). V lost 1 base and J 4 bases, leaving 14 bases between the germline ends. The CDR3 has 14 amino acids. Per the germline V gene, CDR1 is DFQATT and CDR2 is SNEGSKA (reference sequence). This chain's CDR3 is CSARGGPVVYEQYF. The CDR3 coding sequence is TGCAGTGCTAGAGGGGGCCCAGTAGTATACGAGCAGTACTTC.

The V call is TRBV5-1, the J call TRBJ2-2; no clear D gene. Per germline, CDR1 SGHRS and CDR2 YFSETQ. This CDR3 has 16 amino acids. Between the trimmed V and J ends, which lost 4 bases and 4 bases, there was a span of 17 bases. CDR3 region: CASSGPFPRGTGELFF. CDR3 nucleotide sequence: TGCGCCAGCAGCGGGCCTTTCCCCCGAGGCACCGGGGAGCTGTTTTTT.

V is TRBV18 and J is TRBJ1-1; tentative D call: TRBD1 (6 bases). CDR1 KGHSH and CDR2 LQKENI come from the germline V gene. The CDR3 has 15 residues. V was cut by 6 bases and J by 3 bases, with 17 bases left in between. CDR3 loop: CASSPKDSRHTEAFF. DNA of the CDR3: TGTGCCAGCTCCCCCAAGGACAGTCGGCACACTGAAGCTTTCTTT.

The V gene is TRBV3-1, the J gene TRBJ1-1; D is uncertain. The CDR3 contains 13 residues. The V gene's germline CDR1 is LGHDT and CDR2 YNNKEL (reference sequence). The germline V and J ends were trimmed by 9 bases and 1 base, with 12 bases remaining between them. Written as DNA, the CDR3 is TGTGCCAGTATGGGATTCCAGAACACTGAAGCTTTCTTT. Protein sequence: CASMGFQNTEAFF. Full variable domain (rest looked up from reference TRBV3-1 and TRBJ1-1): DTAVSQTPKYLVTQMGNDKSIKCEQNLGHDTMYWYKQDSKKFLKIMFSYNNKELIINETVPNRFSPKSPDKAHLNLHINSLELGDSAVYFCASMGFQNTEAFFGQGTRLTVV.

This clonotype showed up many times. The rearrangement uses TRBV6-1 and TRBJ1-2, with D tentatively TRBD1 (5 bases). Trimming took 8 bases from V and 4 from J, leaving 11 bases between them. This CDR3 has 12 amino acids. Per germline, CDR1 MNHNS and CDR2 SASEGT. The CDR3 DNA sequence: TGTGCCAGCGAGGGGACGACCTATGGCTACACCTTC. It encodes CASEGTTYGYTF.

The chain links TRBV20-1 to TRBJ2-7; 7 positions agree with TRBD2. This CDR3 comprises 14 residues. Germline CDR1 is DFQATT and CDR2 is SNEGSKA (reference sequence). With 3 bases clipped from V and 1 base from J, the junction kept 6 bases outside the gene matches. The DNA for the CDR3 is TGCAGTGCTAGGGGAGGGGTGGGGTCCTACGAGCAGTACTTC. Its protein product is CSARGGVGSYEQYF.

V is TRBV15 and J is TRBJ2-7; D may be TRBD1 or TRBD2 (6 bases each). The CDR3 extends over 15 amino acids. Germline CDR1 reads LNHNV; CDR2 reads YYDKDF (reference sequence). Trimming pared 1 base from V and 2 bases from J, leaving 12 bases between. The CDR3 DNA follows: TGTGCCACCAGCAGAGGAGGTGGGGGGCCCTACGAGCAGTACTTC. Protein: CATSRGGGGPYEQYF.

The chain uses TRBV20-1 and TRBJ2-3, with D perhaps TRBD2 (6 bases). CDR3 length: 13 amino acids. Germline V gene lookup returns CDR1 DFQATT and CDR2 SNEGSKA (reference sequence). The germline V and J ends were trimmed by 3 bases and 6 bases, with 13 bases remaining between them. The CDR3 loop is CSASDPGVDTQYF. The CDR3 region has the DNA TGCAGTGCTAGTGACCCGGGGGTGGATACGCAGTATTTT.

This clonotype has a handful of counts. The rearrangement joins TRBV28 to TRBJ2-2; D ambiguous. This CDR3 has 14 amino acids. Trimming removed 5 bases at V and 6 bases at J, with 13 bases between. Germline CDR1 MDHEN, CDR2 SYDVKM. The CDR3 nucleotides read TGTGCCAGCAGTCTTCCGGGCTCCCCCGGGGAGCTGTTTTTT. Translating it yields CASSLPGSPGELFF.

The sample holds many counts of this clonotype. The chain carries TRBV28 and TRBJ2-7; 14 bases match TRBD2. CDR1 MDHEN and CDR2 SYDVKM come from the germline V gene. The CDR3 consists of 14 residues. The trim removed 7 bases at V and 5 bases at J, leaving 4 bases unmatched. This CDR3 is CASIPGLAGDEQYF. CDR3 nucleotides: TGTGCCAGCATTCCGGGACTAGCGGGAGACGAGCAGTACTTC.

This sequence joins TRBV30 and TRBJ1-5; D gene ambiguous. V lost 0 bases and J lost 5, with 8 bases in between. The germline CDR1 and CDR2 sequences are GTSNPN and SVGIG (reference sequence). The length of the CDR3 is 13 residues. The CDR3 sequence: CAWSVFVDQPQHF. As DNA, the CDR3 is TGTGCCTGGAGTGTATTTGTCGATCAGCCCCAGCATTTT.

This clonotype was seen at least ten times. The genes are TRBV16 and TRBJ2-3; TRBD1 matches 8 bases. The CDR3 sequence is 18 residues long. Germline values: CDR1 KGHSY, CDR2 FQNENV. Unmatched junction bases numbered 15, after V lost 3 bases and J lost 4 bases. CDR3 region: CASSQRRPGQVGADTQYF. The DNA for the CDR3 is TGTGCCAGCAGCCAGCGACGACCGGGACAGGTGGGGGCAGATACGCAGTATTTT.

This clonotype was observed a few times. The chain joins TRBV3-1 to TRBJ2-5; TRBD1 matches 9 bases. CDR1 and CDR2 (germline): LGHDT, YNNKEL (reference sequence). V lost 0 bases to trimming and J lost 4 bases; unmatched junction nucleotides: 3. The CDR3 contains 15 residues. The CDR3 sequence: CASSQDQTGGETQYF. CDR3 nucleotide sequence: TGTGCCAGCAGCCAAGACCAGACAGGGGGAGAGACCCAGTACTTC.

The rearrangement links TRBV4-1 to TRBJ2-7, with D unclear. V was trimmed by 1 base and J by 4 bases, leaving 8 bases between them. The length of the CDR3 is 13 residues. The germline CDR1 and CDR2 sequences are MGHRA and YSYEKL. The DNA for the CDR3 is TGCGCCAGCAGCCAAGCCCGTGGTTACGAGCAGTACTTC. Amino acids: CASSQARGYEQYF.

This clonotype was observed many times. J is TRBJ1-2 and V is TRBV10-3, with a weak D call TRBD1 (5 bases). Germline CDR1 reads ENHRY; CDR2 reads SYGVKD. The CDR3 runs to 12 residues. The germline V and J ends were trimmed by 5 bases and 4 bases, with 8 bases remaining between them. CDR3 coding DNA: TGTGCCATCAGTTCGACAGCCTATGGCTACACCTTC. As protein: CAISSTAYGYTF.

A remark on this clonotype: The junction departs from germline at one end; a sequencing error may be responsible. The chain combines TRBV6-9 with TRBJ2-5; D may be TRBD2 (6 bases). The CDR3 is made up of 13 amino acids. Germline CDR1 and CDR2: MNHGY and SVAAGI. CDR3 residues: CASSYLAEETQYF. CDR3 in DNA: TGTGCCAGCAGCTATTTAGCGGAAGAGACCCAGTACTTC.

Only a few counts were recorded for this clonotype. V gene TRBV19 combines with J gene TRBJ1-2, with D perhaps TRBD1 (6 bases). Per germline, CDR1 LNHDA and CDR2 SQIVND (reference sequence). Trimming took 5 bases from V and 4 from J, leaving 14 bases between them. CDR3 length equals 14 residues. CDR3 in amino acids: CASSPSDRSYGYTF. CDR3 sequence (DNA): TGTGCCAGTAGTCCCTCGGACAGATCCTATGGCTACACCTTC.

The chain employs TRBV5-6 and TRBJ2-7, with 7 bases identical to TRBD2. The CDR3 is made up of 13 amino acids. In germline, CDR1 is SGHDT, CDR2 YYEEEE. Unmatched junction bases numbered 3, after V lost 2 bases and J lost 4 bases. The CDR3 sequence is CASSFWEGYEQYF. CDR3 DNA: TGTGCCAGCAGCTTTTGGGAGGGTTACGAGCAGTACTTC.

This clonotype showed up many times. V and J are TRBV3-1 and TRBJ2-5; D is perhaps TRBD1 or TRBD2 (6 bases each). The CDR3 is made up of 14 amino acids. V was clipped by 4 bases and J by 11 bases, with 20 bases between them. Germline V CDR1 and CDR2: LGHDT, YNNKEL (reference sequence). CDR3 DNA sequence: TGTGCCAGCAGCCTCGATCTAAGGGGGAGGCCGCAGTACTTC. Protein sequence: CASSLDLRGRPQYF.

V and J are TRBV28 and TRBJ2-2; no reliable D call. Germline CDR1 is MDHEN and CDR2 is SYDVKM. This CDR3 has 17 amino acids. V lost 4 bases to trimming and J lost 5 bases, with 20 bases between them. The CDR3 is CASSSGYPASGTGELFF. Here the CDR3 DNA reads TGTGCCAGCAGTTCAGGCTATCCGGCAAGTGGTACCGGGGAGCTGTTTTTT. The variable domain in full, with the rest retrieved from reference TRBV28 and TRBJ2-2, is DVKVTQSSRYLVKRTGEKVFLECVQDMDHENMFWYRQDPGLGLRLIYFSYDVKMKEKGDIPEGYSVSREKKERFSLILESASTNQTSMYLCASSSGYPASGTGELFFGEGSRLTVL.

The V call is TRBV7-2, the J call TRBJ2-1; 13 bases fit TRBD2. Germline V gene sequence: CDR1 SGHTA, CDR2 FQGNSA. The ends lost 5 bases at V and 4 bases at J; junction bases unmatched: 14. The CDR3 has 19 residues. In DNA, the CDR3 is TGTGCCAGCAGCACCGGACTAGCGGGAGATCTCATGTGGTACAATGAGCAGTTCTTC. Its protein product is CASSTGLAGDLMWYNEQFF.

This clonotype was detected many times. J is TRBJ1-2 and V is TRBV29-1; D remains unclear. V was trimmed by 3 bases and J by 4 bases, leaving 12 bases between them. The CDR3 spans 13 residues. Germline V gene lookup returns CDR1 SQVTM and CDR2 ANQGSEA. The chain's CDR3 is CSVDLGLVYGYTF. The DNA of the CDR3 is TGCAGCGTTGATTTAGGGTTGGTCTATGGCTACACCTTC. The full variable domain, rest sourced from reference TRBV29-1 and TRBJ1-2, is SAVISQKPSRDICQRGTSLTIQCQVDSQVTMMFWYRQQPGQSLTLIATANQGSEATYESGFVIDKFPISRPNLTFSTLTVSNMSPEDSSIYLCSVDLGLVYGYTFGSGTRLTVV.

Remarks on this clonotype: This may be a read error: a much more frequent sequence differs by one nucleotide. The chain uses TRBV20-1 and TRBJ2-4; D may be TRBD1 (5 bases). This CDR3 region has 13 residues. V shed 4 bases and J shed 5 bases, with 12 bases lying between them. Germline V gene lookup returns CDR1 DFQATT and CDR2 SNEGSKA (reference sequence). The CDR3: CSATDSEENIQYF. The CDR3 bases are TGCAGTGCTACCGACAGCGAGGAAAACATTCAGTACTTC.

This clonotype was counted between two and nine times. The J gene is TRBJ1-5, the V gene TRBV6-1; 7 bases fit TRBD1. Germline V gene sequence: CDR1 MNHNS, CDR2 SASEGT. Trimming removed 4 bases from V and 2 bases from J; junction bases left unmatched: 11. The CDR3 contains 17 residues. Here the CDR3 DNA reads TGTGCCAGCAGTGCGGGGCAGGGGGTGAAGGGCAATCAGCCCCAGCATTTT. It specifies CASSAGQGVKGNQPQHF.

This clonotype was picked up a small number of times. This rearrangement joins TRBV3-1 to TRBJ2-7; no firm D call. Trimming stripped 2 bases from V and 7 bases from J, with 6 bases between. Germline CDR1 and CDR2: LGHDT and YNNKEL (reference sequence). The CDR3 length is 11 residues. CDR3 bases: TGTGCCAGCAGCCAAAGTAGGGAGCAGTACTTC. It specifies CASSQSREQYF.

Ten or more counts support this clonotype. V gene TRBV24-1 combines with J gene TRBJ2-5; no reliable D call. Germline V CDR1 and CDR2: KGHDR, SFDVKD. CDR3 length: 14 residues. V was trimmed by 3 bases and J by 5 bases, leaving 12 bases between them. CDR3 DNA sequence: TGTGCCACCAGTGATCTAAATAACTGGGAGACCCAGTACTTC. Amino acids: CATSDLNNWETQYF.